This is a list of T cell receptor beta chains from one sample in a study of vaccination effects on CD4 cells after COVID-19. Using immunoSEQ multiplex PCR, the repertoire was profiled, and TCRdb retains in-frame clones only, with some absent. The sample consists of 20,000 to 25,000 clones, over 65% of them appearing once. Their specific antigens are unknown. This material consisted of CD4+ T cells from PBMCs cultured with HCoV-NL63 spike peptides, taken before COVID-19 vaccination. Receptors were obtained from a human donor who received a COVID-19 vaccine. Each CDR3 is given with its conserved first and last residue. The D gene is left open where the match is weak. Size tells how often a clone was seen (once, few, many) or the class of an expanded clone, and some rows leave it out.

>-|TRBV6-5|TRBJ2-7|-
CASLYRHPSYEQYF
TGTGCCAGTCTCTACAGGCACCCCTCCTACGAGCAGTACTTC
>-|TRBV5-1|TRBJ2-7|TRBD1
CASSRGTGDLEQYF
TGCGCCAGCAGCAGGGGGACAGGGGATCTCGAGCAGTACTTC
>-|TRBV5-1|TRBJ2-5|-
CASSLGREKETQYF
TGCGCCAGCAGCTTGGGACGGGAGAAAGAGACCCAGTACTTC
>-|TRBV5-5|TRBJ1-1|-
CASSSRTVMNTEAFF
TGTGCCAGCAGCTCCAGGACAGTAATGAACACTGAAGCTTTCTTT
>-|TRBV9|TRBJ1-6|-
CASSVVGKNSPLHF
TGTGCCAGCAGCGTGGTGGGCAAGAACTCACCCCTCCACTTT
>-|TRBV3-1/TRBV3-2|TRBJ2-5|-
CASSQVVGETQYF
TGTGCCAGCAGCCAAGTGGTGGGTGAGACCCAGTACTTC
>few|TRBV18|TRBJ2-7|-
CASSHALVGDSYEQYF
TGTGCCAGCTCTCACGCGCTCGTCGGGGACTCCTACGAGCAGTACTTC
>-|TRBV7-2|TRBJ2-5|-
CASSLMKGQETQYF
TGTGCCAGCAGCTTAATGAAGGGACAAGAGACCCAGTACTTC
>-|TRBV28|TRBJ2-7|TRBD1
CASSSGTASSYEQYF
TGTGCCAGCAGCTCCGGGACAGCCTCCTCCTACGAGCAGTACTTC
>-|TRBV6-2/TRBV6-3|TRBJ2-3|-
CASSPGPGRATKDTQYF
TGTGCCAGCAGTCCCGGCCCAGGACGGGCTACCAAAGATACGCAGTATTTT
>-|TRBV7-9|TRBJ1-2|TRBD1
CASSLGQPNYGYTF
TGTGCCAGCAGCTTGGGACAGCCTAACTATGGCTACACCTTC
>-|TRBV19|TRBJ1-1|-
CASSRGQVNTEAFF
TGTGCCAGTAGTAGAGGGCAGGTGAACACTGAAGCTTTCTTT
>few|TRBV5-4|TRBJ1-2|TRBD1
CASSLGRQGAVGYTF
TGTGCCAGCAGCTTGGGACGGCAGGGGGCGGTTGGCTACACCTTC
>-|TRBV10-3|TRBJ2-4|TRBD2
CAISRTSAATGAADIQYF
TGTGCCATCAGCAGGACTAGCGCCGCAACCGGAGCCGCGGACATTCAGTACTTC
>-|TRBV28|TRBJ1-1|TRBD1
CASSRDRWAFF
TGTGCCAGCAGCCGGGACAGGTGGGCTTTCTTT
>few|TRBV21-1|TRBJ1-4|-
CKAGEREKLFF
TGTAAAGCCGGGGAAAGGGAAAAACTGTTTTTT
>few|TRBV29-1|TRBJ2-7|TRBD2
CSVGPRLADAYEQYF
TGCAGCGTTGGCCCCCGTCTAGCGGACGCCTACGAGCAGTACTTC
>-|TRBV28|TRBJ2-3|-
CASSSLGRRTDTQYF
TGTGCCAGCAGTTCACTGGGACGCCGCACAGATACGCAGTATTTT
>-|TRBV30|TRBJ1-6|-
CAWNRASWNSPLHF
TGTGCCTGGAACAGGGCGTCGTGGAATTCACCCCTCCACTTT
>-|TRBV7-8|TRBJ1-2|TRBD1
CASSARGFYGYTF
TGTGCCAGCAGCGCCAGGGGGTTCTATGGCTACACCTTC
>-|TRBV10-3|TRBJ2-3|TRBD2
CAISASGVTDTQYF
TGTGCCATCAGTGCTAGCGGGGTGACAGATACGCAGTATTTT
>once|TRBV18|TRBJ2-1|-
CASSPSHNEQFF
TGTGCCAGCTCACCCTCCCACAATGAGCAGTTCTTC
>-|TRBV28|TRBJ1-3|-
CASGTRLGESFGNTIYF
TGTGCCAGCGGGACTAGGCTCGGTGAAAGCTTTGGAAACACCATATATTTT
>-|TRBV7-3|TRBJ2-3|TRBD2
CASSAGGTDTQYF
TGTGCCAGCAGCGCGGGAGGCACAGATACGCAGTATTTT
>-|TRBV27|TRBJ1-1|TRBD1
CASSYRGPNTEAFF
TGTGCCAGCAGCTACAGGGGGCCCAACACTGAAGCTTTCTTT
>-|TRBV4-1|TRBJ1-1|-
CASSQGVFSAGMNTEAFF
TGCGCCAGCAGCCAAGGAGTTTTTAGCGCAGGCATGAACACTGAAGCTTTCTTT
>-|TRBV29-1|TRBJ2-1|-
CSGKSIGYNEQFF
TGCAGCGGTAAGAGTATAGGTTACAATGAGCAGTTCTTC
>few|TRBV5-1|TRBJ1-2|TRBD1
CASSLENRGLSFF
TGCGCCAGCAGCTTGGAGAACAGGGGCCTTTCCTTCTTC
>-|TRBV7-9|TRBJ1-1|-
CASSLVGSNTEAFF
TGTGCCAGCAGCTTAGTGGGGAGCAACACTGAAGCTTTCTTT
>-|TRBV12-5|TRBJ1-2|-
CASGLVEVRQDSNYGYTF
TGTGCTAGTGGTTTGGTGGAAGTTCGGCAGGACTCTAACTATGGCTACACCTTC
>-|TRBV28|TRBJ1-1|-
CASSEPGRMNTEAFF
TGTGCCAGCAGTGAACCAGGGAGAATGAACACTGAAGCTTTCTTT
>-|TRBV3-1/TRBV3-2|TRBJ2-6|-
CASSQGSIGASGANVLTF
TGTGCCAGCAGCCAAGGGTCAATCGGGGCATCTGGGGCCAACGTCCTGACTTTC
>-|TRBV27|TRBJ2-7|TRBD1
CASSLSRWGDRGYEQYF
TGTGCCAGCAGTTTATCGCGGTGGGGGGACAGGGGATACGAGCAGTACTTC
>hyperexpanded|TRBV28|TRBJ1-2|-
CASSFRDYGYTF
TGTGCCAGCAGTTTCAGGGACTATGGCTACACCTTC
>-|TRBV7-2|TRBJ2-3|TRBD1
CASSLRDRGRRSDTQYF
TGTGCCAGCAGTTTGAGGGACAGGGGGCGCAGGTCAGATACGCAGTATTTT
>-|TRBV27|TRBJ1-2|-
CASSLSRQSDYGYTF
TGTGCCAGCAGTTTATCTCGGCAATCAGACTATGGCTACACCTTC
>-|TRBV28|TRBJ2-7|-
CASRSGQGVYEQYF
TGTGCCAGCAGGTCGGGACAAGGGGTCTACGAGCAGTACTTC
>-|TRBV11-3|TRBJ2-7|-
CASSLTSFYEQYF
TGTGCCAGCAGCTTGACAAGTTTCTACGAGCAGTACTTC
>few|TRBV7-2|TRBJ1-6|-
CASSLNSPLHF
TGTGCCAGCAGCTTAAATTCACCCCTCCACTTT
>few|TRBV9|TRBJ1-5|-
CASSVDGSNQPQHF
TGTGCCAGCAGCGTAGACGGCTCCAATCAGCCCCAGCATTTT
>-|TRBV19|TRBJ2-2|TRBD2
CASSLSLLAGGGNTGELFF
TGTGCCAGTAGTCTCAGTCTACTAGCGGGAGGAGGAAACACCGGGGAGCTGTTTTTT
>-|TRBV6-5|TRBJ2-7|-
CASWPGLTYEQYF
TGTGCCAGCTGGCCGGGACTCACCTACGAGCAGTACTTC
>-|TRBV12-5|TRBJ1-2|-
CASGPGLGSQQF
TGTGCTAGTGGTCCCGGTTTGGGGTCCCAGCAGTTC
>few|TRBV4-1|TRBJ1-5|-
CASSSGVGWSNQPQHF
TGCGCCAGCAGCTCTGGGGTAGGATGGAGCAATCAGCCCCAGCATTTT
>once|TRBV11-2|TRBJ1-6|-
CASSSPRGRNPPLHF
TGTGCCAGCAGCTCCCCCAGGGGAAGGAATCCACCCCTCCACTTT